What follows are 20 T cell receptor beta chains derived from one specimen sequenced in a study of T cells in Graves' hyperthyroidism and ophthalmopathy. Researchers took RNA transcripts and amplified the TCR beta CDR3 regions from them. HTBI primers were used for first-round RT-PCR of the TCR CDR3. Each CDR3 protein is one row after TCRdb ran MiXCR on the multiplex PCR reads. The sample has 45,000 to 75,000 distinct CDR3 sequences, about 50% seen once. Sequenced sample: blood. All receptors come from a woman aged 25 to 39 with Graves' ophthalmopathy.

This clonotype has just one count. V usage is TRBV7-2 and J usage is TRBJ2-3, with D maybe TRBD1 (5 bases). CDR3 length: 14 amino acids. The V end lost 3 bases, the J end lost 8 bases, and 15 bases lay between the germline ends. Germline V gene sequence: CDR1 SGHTA, CDR2 FQGNSA. The CDR3 DNA reads as TGTGCCAGCAGCTTGCAGGGCCCGGTGGGTACGCAGTATTTT. This sequence encodes CASSLQGPVGTQYF.

Points on this clonotype: The conserved closing phenylalanine or tryptophan is absent in this CDR3, likely reflecting a read error. This chain joins TRBV20-1 and TRBJ2-7, with 13 nucleotides matching TRBD2. Trimming at V came to 4 bases and at J to 8 bases, leaving 14 bases not matched to a gene. In germline, CDR1 is DFQATT, CDR2 SNEGSKA (reference sequence). The CDR3 runs to 16 residues. CDR3 nucleotide sequence: TGCAGTGCTAAAAGATCTCGGACTAGCGGGAGCCACAAGCAGTACTTG. This encodes CSAKRSRTSGSHKQYL.

The rearrangement uses TRBV7-8 and TRBJ2-7; no definite D call. Germline lookup yields CDR1 SGHVS and CDR2 FQNEAQ. The CDR3 is 13 amino acids. V lost 0 bases and J lost 3, with 6 bases in between. CDR3 coding DNA: TGTGCCAGCAGCTTAGCGAGGAACTACGAGCAGTACTTC. Encoded protein: CASSLARNYEQYF.

This clonotype was recorded many times. V is TRBV11-1 and J is TRBJ2-3; D is uncertain. The CDR3 loop spans 12 amino acids. Germline lookup yields CDR1 SGHAT and CDR2 FQDESV (reference sequence). V was cut by 1 base and J by 8 bases, with 7 bases left in between. The CDR3 coding sequence is TGTGCCAGCAGCTTAGTTAGGGCTACGCAGTATTTT. Its translation: CASSLVRATQYF.

The chain links TRBV20-1 to TRBJ1-2, with 7 bases matching TRBD1. CDR1 is DFQATT, CDR2 SNEGSKA, per germline (reference sequence). The CDR3 is 14 residues long. V dropped 1 base and J dropped 8; count of bases not matched to a gene: 10. The CDR3 spells CSARVRDREDGYTF. CDR3 bases: TGCAGTGCTAGAGTACGAGACAGGGAGGACGGCTACACCTTC.

V is TRBV2 and J is TRBJ2-5; D possibly matches TRBD1 or TRBD2 (6 bases each). The CDR3 spans 13 residues. Trimming removed 6 bases from V and 3 bases from J, with 11 bases in between. CDR1 and CDR2 (germline): SNHLY, FYNNEI. CDR3 in amino acids: CASRLRGEETQYF. For the CDR3, the DNA is TGTGCCAGCAGATTGAGGGGGGAAGAGACCCAGTACTTC.

The gene calls are TRBV2 and TRBJ2-3; 15 nucleotides agree with TRBD2. This CDR3 is 17 amino acids long. Germline CDR1 SNHLY, CDR2 FYNNEI. Trimming removed 2 bases from V and 3 bases from J; junction bases left unmatched: 3. This CDR3 is CASSEYGTSGRTDTQYF. In DNA, the CDR3 is TGTGCCAGCAGTGAATACGGGACTAGCGGGAGGACAGATACGCAGTATTTT.

The chain employs TRBV7-8 and TRBJ2-5; TRBD1 aligns across 7 bases. This CDR3 region has 14 residues. V dropped 1 base and J dropped 3; count of bases not matched to a gene: 2. The germline gives CDR1 SGHVS, CDR2 FQNEAQ. CDR3 nucleotides: TGTGCCAGCAGCTTAGAGGGGGCGGAAGAGACCCAGTACTTC. Translation: CASSLEGAEETQYF.

In its sample, this clonotype was seen many times. A much larger clone differs from this one at a single base, so this may be a read error. The chain couples TRBV2 to TRBJ2-7, with TRBD2 as a possible D gene (5 bases). The germline gives CDR1 SNHLY, CDR2 FYNNEI. This CDR3 has 13 amino acids. V shed 6 bases and J shed 2 bases, with 11 bases lying between them. The CDR3 sequence: CASRGGYAYEQYF. The CDR3 DNA reads TGTGCCAGCAGAGGCGGGTACGCCTACGAGCAGTACTTC.

J is TRBJ1-3 and V is TRBV10-3; unclear D gene. Trimming took off 6 bases at V and 5 bases at J, with 8 bases between the two ends. Germline V gene data show CDR1 as ENHRY and CDR2 as SYGVKD. CDR3 length: 12 residues. The CDR3 coding sequence is TGTGCCATCAGCCCTGGTAGAAACACCATATATTTT. Translation gives CAISPGRNTIYF.

As concerns this clonotype: Since a much larger clone is just one base distant, this may be a read error. V gene TRBV30 combines with J gene TRBJ1-1, with TRBD1 as a possible D gene (6 bases). This CDR3 comprises 13 residues. Germline V lookup: CDR1 GTSNPN, CDR2 SVGIG (reference sequence). V was clipped by 0 bases and J by 8 bases, with 13 bases between them. The CDR3 is CAWSVGGVEEAFF. For the CDR3, the DNA is TGTGCCTGGAGTGTTGGGGGCGTGGAGGAAGCTTTCTTT.

In regard to this clonotype: At one end the junction does not follow the germline gene, possibly because of a read error. The genes are TRBV7-9 and TRBJ1-5, with D perhaps matching TRBD1 (5 bases). Germline V gene data show CDR1 as SEHNR and CDR2 as FQNEAQ (reference sequence). The CDR3 is 14 amino acids. This chain's CDR3 is CVSSFGGNDQPQHF. CDR3 sequence (DNA): TGTGTCAGCAGCTTTGGGGGAAACGATCAGCCCCAGCATTTT.

This clonotype was seen many times. This chain links TRBV6-5 with TRBJ1-1; the D gene is possibly TRBD1 (5 bases). The ends were cut back, 2 bases at V and 1 base at J, with 8 bases in the middle. Per the germline V gene, CDR1 is MNHEY and CDR2 is SVGAGI. The CDR3 has 14 residues. The CDR3 loop reads CASSYGGSNTEAFF. Here the CDR3 DNA reads TGTGCCAGCAGTTACGGGGGGTCGAACACTGAAGCTTTCTTT.

This clonotype appeared many times. As DNA, the CDR3 is TGTGCCAGCAGAGACAGGGATCCGCGTAATGAAAAACTGTTTTTT. Amino acid sequence: CASRDRDPRNEKLFF. V and J are TRBV12-3 or TRBV12-4 and TRBJ1-4, with 7 bases fitting TRBD1. This CDR3 has 15 amino acids. V lost 6 bases and J lost 4; bases outside the gene matches: 8.

The sample holds many counts of this clonotype. The rearrangement links TRBV12-5 to TRBJ1-6; 7 bases line up with TRBD1. Germline trimming cut 9 bases from V and 9 bases from J; bases unmatched to any gene: 14. Germline V gene data show CDR1 as LGHNT and CDR2 as FRNRAP. The CDR3 spans 15 residues. The CDR3 DNA sequence: TGTGCTAGGGACCGGAACAGGGGATTGCGTTCACCCCTCCACTTT. Its protein is CARDRNRGLRSPLHF.

This clonotype appeared many times. This chain uses TRBV5-4 with TRBJ2-3, with D perhaps matching TRBD1 (5 bases). This CDR3 comprises 11 residues. Germline V gives CDR1 SGHNT, CDR2 YYREEE (reference sequence). V was cut by 10 bases and J by 5 bases, with 11 bases left in between. The CDR3 DNA sequence: TGTGCCTCCAGGGTTGAAGATACGCAGTATTTT. Residues: CASRVEDTQYF.

Ten or more counts support this clonotype. This rearrangement joins TRBV10-3 to TRBJ1-3; D is undetermined. From germline, CDR1 is ENHRY and CDR2 SYGVKD. This CDR3 has 15 amino acids. Trimming removed 8 bases from V and 0 bases from J, with 14 bases in between. CDR3 coding DNA: TGTGCCATCGGGCCTGGGTTAAGCTCTGGAAACACCATATATTTT. Residues: CAIGPGLSSGNTIYF.

This chain connects TRBV5-1 to TRBJ2-4; D remains unclear. Trimming pared 3 bases from V and 13 bases from J, leaving 17 bases between. Germline V gene data show CDR1 as SGHRS and CDR2 as YFSETQ. The CDR3 has 13 amino acids. The CDR3 sequence: CASSSPDGTIQYF. CDR3 sequence (DNA): TGCGCCAGCAGCTCCCCCGACGGAACCATCCAGTACTTC. Together with reference TRBV5-1 and TRBJ2-4, the CDR3 gives the full variable domain: KAGVTQTPRYLIKTRGQQVTLSCSPISGHRSVSWYQQTPGQGLQFLFEYFSETQRNKGNFPGRFSGRQFSNSRSEMNVSTLELGDSALYLCASSSPDGTIQYFGAGTRLSVL.

This clonotype was observed many times. The chain recombines TRBV27 with TRBJ2-3; perhaps TRBD1 as D (5 bases). The CDR3 is 16 residues long. Trimming cost V 5 bases and J 0 bases, with 15 bases left between them. The germline CDR1 and CDR2 sequences are MNHEY and SMNVEV (reference sequence). The DNA of the CDR3 is TGTGCCAGCAGTCCTCAGGGTCGCAGGAGCACAGATACGCAGTATTTT. Translating it yields CASSPQGRRSTDTQYF.

Comment on this clonotype: A much larger clone differs from this one at a single base, so this may be a read error. The chain employs TRBV2 and TRBJ1-2, with no clear D. CDR1 and CDR2 from the germline V gene are SNHLY and FYNNEI. The CDR3 extends over 15 amino acids. The V end lost 6 bases, the J end lost 10 bases, and 24 bases lay between the germline ends. As DNA, the CDR3 is TGTGCCAGCAGCCGGCCTCGTGGGGATGGCGAGGCCTACACCTTC. Translated: CASSRPRGDGEAYTF.